This paragraph covers one T cell receptor (beta chain) sequence. In its sample, this clone was seen a few times. Its target antigen remains unknown. No qualities accompany the bases; no much larger clone lies one base away. This specimen comes from a study of metastatic and nonmetastatic thyroid tumors (TCRdb year 2020). The study in broad terms: For patients with malignant and with benign thyroid disease, the researchers compared repertoires between peripheral blood samples and tumor or nodule tissue samples. Results and caveats for the whole study, not just this receptor: In both blood and tumor samples, TCR beta diversity was reported to be significantly higher in malignant tumors than in benign nodules.

No treatment had been received by any patient before thyroid surgery. The study retrospectively analysed patient clinical samples collected from about 2012 to 2018 using T-cell receptor beta sequencing. The junction shows trimming of 6 bases on V and 2 bases on J, and the gene matches do not reach 3 bases of it. The CDR3 sequence holds 15 residues, the cysteine and phenylalanine included. Only CDR3 DNA is held: 45 bases, read in frame from base 1. The protocol used for the library was PCR. TCRdb records Illumina HiSeq 4000 as the sequencer. High-throughput sequencing was used to profile the TCR beta-chain CDR3 region of every patient. The source study handled its data this way. A classifier to discriminate distant-metastatic papillary thyroid cancer patients was built from CDR3 differences across clinicopathological groups. The Shannon index was used to measure repertoire diversity, and the Morisita-Horn index was used to measure how similar tumor and blood repertoires were. TCRdb applied fastp at Q25 and MiXCR to the public reads, then kept only in-frame beta chains. TCRdb assigned the V and J calls; the authors' analysis was not used. This sample lists about 14,000 clones; 30% to 35% were detected once. The leading ten clones occupy about a quarter of the sample.

This sequence was found in a female donor with papillary thyroid cancer or a benign thyroid nodule (not recorded which). Some clones in this sample may be carry-over from other donors' samples. The sequencing input was tumor tissue. The chain is made from TRBV12-3 or TRBV12-4 and TRBJ2-2; TRBD2 agrees with 10 junctional bases. The CDR3 protein is CASRTSGINTGELFF. The sequenced DNA is TGTGCCAGCAGAACTAGCGGGATAAACACCGGGGAGCTGTTTTTT.